One and the same sample provided the 25 T cell receptor beta chains below, sequenced in a study of T cell responses to AZD1222 COVID-19 vaccine. Using immunoSEQ multiplex PCR, the repertoire was profiled, and TCRdb retains in-frame clones only, with some absent. The table lists about 130,000 clones, just over 85% of them singletons. Sequencing was performed on peripheral blood, taken on day 0 of MenACWY control vaccination. These receptors were collected from an adult in good health.

This chain joins TRBV28 and TRBJ2-7, with D maybe TRBD2 (5 bases). This CDR3 is built from 14 residues. Trimming took 6 bases from V and 3 from J, leaving 15 bases between them. The germline V gene encodes CDR1 MDHEN and CDR2 SYDVKM. CDR3 region: CASSPGLKFYEQYF. CDR3 in DNA: TGTGCCAGCAGCCCCGGACTCAAATTCTACGAGCAGTACTTC.

The CDR3 spells CASSYSISRSSQYF. CDR3 coding DNA: TGTGCCAGCAGTTACTCGATATCCAGGTCCTCGCAGTACTTC. The chain joins TRBV6-5 to TRBJ2-7; D remains unclear. The CDR3 is made up of 14 amino acids. V lost 0 bases and J lost 9, with 15 bases in between. From germline, CDR1 is MNHEY and CDR2 SVGAGI.

The chain joins TRBV28 to TRBJ1-1; no reliable D call. Germline V gene lookup returns CDR1 MDHEN and CDR2 SYDVKM. The CDR3 runs 15 residues. The germline V and J ends were trimmed by 3 bases and 0 bases, with 11 bases remaining between them. The CDR3 sequence: CASSFRATMNTEAFF. CDR3 sequence (DNA): TGTGCCAGCAGTTTTCGGGCCACCATGAACACTGAAGCTTTCTTT.

The chain recombines TRBV9 with TRBJ1-2; D is possibly TRBD1 (5 bases). Trimming cost V 4 bases and J 2 bases, with 15 bases left between them. This CDR3 has 15 amino acids. Germline V gene data show CDR1 as SGDLS and CDR2 as YYNGEE. CDR3 DNA sequence: TGTGCCAGCAGCCCACGGGCAGGGTCCAACTATGGCTACACCTTC. Protein product: CASSPRAGSNYGYTF.

This sequence joins TRBV15 and TRBJ1-5; D perhaps matches TRBD1 (6 bases). The germline V and J ends were trimmed by 1 base and 2 bases, with 12 bases remaining between them. This CDR3 comprises 16 residues. CDR1 and CDR2 from the germline V gene are LNHNV and YYDKDF (reference sequence). The CDR3 reads CATSRGTGRGNQPQHF. In nucleotides, the CDR3 is TGTGCCACCAGCAGAGGAACAGGGCGAGGCAATCAGCCCCAGCATTTT.

The CDR3 DNA is TGTGCCAGCAGCCGAGGGCGGCGGTTCTCCTACAATGAGCAGTTCTTC. This sequence encodes CASSRGRRFSYNEQFF. The J gene is TRBJ2-1, the V gene TRBV21-1; TRBD2, the D gene given by the table, was not confirmed from the DNA. TRBV21-1 is recorded as a pseudogene. CDR3 length: 16 residues.

This chain links TRBV28 with TRBJ2-2; D may be TRBD2 (5 bases). The germline gives CDR1 MDHEN, CDR2 SYDVKM. Trimming shortened V by 6 bases and J by 9 bases, and 29 bases separated the two germline ends. The CDR3 is 18 amino acids. The CDR3 DNA sequence: TGTGCCAGCAGCGGCCCTAGGAGGAGCGTAGGTCTTCGTAGGGAGCTGTTTTTT. Translation gives CASSGPRRSVGLRRELFF.

The chain carries TRBV27 and TRBJ2-3; no firm D call. The germline gives CDR1 MNHEY, CDR2 SMNVEV (reference sequence). Trimming shortened V by 7 bases and J by 6 bases, and 20 bases separated the two germline ends. The CDR3 is made up of 15 amino acids. As DNA, the CDR3 is TGTGCCAGCAACCGGACCCCGTCGATACGGGATACGCAGTATTTT. This translates into CASNRTPSIRDTQYF.

The rearrangement links TRBV5-5 to TRBJ2-1; 9 nucleotides match TRBD1. The CDR3 runs to 19 residues. V lost 0 bases, J lost 0 bases, and 10 bases stayed unmatched. Germline V gene data show CDR1 as SGHKS and CDR2 as YYEKEE (reference sequence). CDR3 coding DNA: TGTGCCAGCAGCTTGGGAGACCGGGACAGGGTCCGCTCCTACAATGAGCAGTTCTTC. It codes for CASSLGDRDRVRSYNEQFF.

V gene TRBV9 combines with J gene TRBJ2-1; possible D gene TRBD2, 6 bases. The CDR3 loop spans 14 amino acids. Germline assignment: CDR1 SGDLS and CDR2 YYNGEE. V was trimmed by 4 bases and J by 3 bases, leaving 11 bases between them. CDR3 loop: CASSLLASYNEQFF. In nucleotides, the CDR3 is TGTGCCAGCAGCCTCCTAGCGAGCTACAATGAGCAGTTCTTC.

The V and J genes are TRBV27 and TRBJ2-1; 10 bases align to TRBD2. V was pared by 7 bases and J by 4 bases, with 13 bases of the junction left unmatched. CDR3 size: 17 residues. Germline assignment: CDR1 MNHEY and CDR2 SMNVEV (reference sequence). The CDR3 loop reads CASTDRTSGRYYNEQFF. The CDR3 nucleotides read TGTGCCAGCACCGACCGGACTAGCGGTAGATATTACAATGAGCAGTTCTTC.

The J gene is TRBJ2-7, the V gene TRBV6-1; D is unresolved. The germline V and J ends were trimmed by 3 bases and 6 bases, with 12 bases remaining between them. This CDR3 comprises 13 residues. Germline loops: CDR1 MNHNS, CDR2 SASEGT. This CDR3 reads CASSDWFRSEQYF. The CDR3 DNA sequence: TGTGCCAGCAGTGATTGGTTCCGGAGCGAGCAGTACTTC.

The table lists this clone with a count of one. The rearrangement links TRBV9 to TRBJ1-2; a weak D match, TRBD1 (6 bases). This CDR3 is 15 amino acids long. The germline CDR1 and CDR2 sequences are SGDLS and YYNGEE. The V end was cut by 4 bases, the J end by 8 bases, with 21 bases between. CDR3 in amino acids: CASSPSSGAPGGYTF. The CDR3 nucleotides read TGTGCCAGCAGCCCATCGTCAGGGGCTCCGGGCGGCTACACCTTC. Based on the CDR3 plus reference TRBV9 and TRBJ1-2, the full variable domain is DSGVTQTPKHLITATGQRVTLRCSPRSGDLSVYWYQQSLDQGLQFLIQYYNGEERAKGNILERFSAQQFPDLHSELNLSSLELGDSALYFCASSPSSGAPGGYTFGSGTRLTVV.

This chain connects TRBV13 to TRBJ1-2, with D tentatively TRBD1 (6 bases). The V and J ends lost 7 bases and 2 bases respectively, with 11 bases between them. The CDR3 has 13 residues. Per germline, CDR1 PRHDT and CDR2 FYEKMQ (reference sequence). The CDR3 DNA reads TGTGCCAGCATAAGGAGGGGGAACTATGGCTACACCTTC. This codes for CASIRRGNYGYTF.

The chain couples TRBV24-1 to TRBJ1-2; D call uncertain. Germline V gene lookup returns CDR1 KGHDR and CDR2 SFDVKD. The V end was cut by 0 bases, the J end by 3 bases, with 7 bases between. The CDR3 totals 14 residues. The CDR3 loop reads CATSDLRRDYGYTF. The CDR3, as DNA: TGTGCCACCAGTGATTTGAGGCGGGACTATGGCTACACCTTC.

The chain links TRBV28 to TRBJ1-2; D not resolved. The V end was cut by 2 bases, the J end by 4 bases, with 5 bases between. CDR3 size: 12 residues. Per the germline V gene, CDR1 is MDHEN and CDR2 is SYDVKM. The CDR3, as DNA: TGTGCCAGCAGTTTAGGGGTCTATGGCTACACCTTC. Translating gives CASSLGVYGYTF.

DNA of the CDR3: TGTGCCAGCAGCGTGGGGCTCCAAGAGACCCAGTACTTC. As protein: CASSVGLQETQYF. The chain links TRBV9 to TRBJ2-5, with D perhaps TRBD1 (5 bases). V was cut by 2 bases and J by 1 base, with 6 bases left in between. This CDR3 is 13 amino acids long. The germline V gene encodes CDR1 SGDLS and CDR2 YYNGEE.

The rearrangement uses TRBV27 and TRBJ2-5; 13 bases line up with TRBD2. The V gene's germline CDR1 is MNHEY and CDR2 SMNVEV (reference sequence). This CDR3 comprises 17 residues. The V segment lost 3 bases and the J segment 2 bases; nucleotides outside the gene matches: 6. CDR3 region: CASSFLPLAGGQETQYF. The CDR3 DNA is TGTGCCAGCAGTTTTCTCCCACTAGCGGGAGGGCAAGAGACCCAGTACTTC.

The rearrangement links TRBV15 to TRBJ2-2; 9 bases match TRBD2. With V trimmed by 4 bases and J by 1 base, 1 base remained unmatched. The CDR3 totals 15 residues. Germline V gene lookup returns CDR1 LNHNV and CDR2 YYDKDF (reference sequence). CDR3 nucleotides: TGTGCCACCAGCACTAGCGGGGTGAACACCGGGGAGCTGTTTTTT. Its translation: CATSTSGVNTGELFF.

The V call is TRBV6-5, the J call TRBJ2-1; no clear D. V lost 6 bases to trimming and J lost 4 bases, with 4 bases between them. The CDR3 contains 11 residues. Germline values: CDR1 MNHEY, CDR2 SVGAGI. The CDR3 region is CASRKYNEQFF. The CDR3 DNA sequence: TGTGCCAGCAGGAAGTACAATGAGCAGTTCTTC.

Remarks on this clone: One end of the junction is discordant with germline, which a read error may explain. J is TRBJ2-1 and V is TRBV3-1 (or the pseudogene TRBV3-2); D gene ambiguous. Germline values: CDR1 LGHDT, CDR2 YNNKEL (reference sequence). CDR3 length equals 10 residues. CDR3 nucleotide sequence: TGTGCCAGCAGCCAAGAATGGACGATCTTC. Its protein is CASSQEWTIF.

This clone was recorded only once. This chain uses TRBV19 with TRBJ1-5; D not certain. The V gene's germline CDR1 is LNHDA and CDR2 SQIVND (reference sequence). V was clipped by 5 bases and J by 3 bases, with 11 bases between them. The CDR3 covers 14 residues. This CDR3 is CASSQDAYNQPQHF. CDR3 in DNA: TGTGCCAGTAGTCAGGACGCTTACAATCAGCCCCAGCATTTT.

The genes are TRBV28 and TRBJ1-2; weak D call: TRBD1 (5 bases). The germline gives CDR1 MDHEN, CDR2 SYDVKM. The CDR3 runs to 13 residues. The DNA for the CDR3 is TGTGCGTCGCGGAGGGGTCTTAACTATGGCTACACCTTC. As protein: CASRRGLNYGYTF.

The V call is TRBV18, the J call TRBJ2-3, with D perhaps TRBD2 (6 bases). Germline V gene sequence: CDR1 KGHSH, CDR2 LQKENI. This CDR3 comprises 17 residues. V was clipped by 3 bases and J by 0 bases, with 16 bases between them. CDR3 loop: CASSPSSGRASTDTQYF. The CDR3 coding sequence is TGTGCCAGCTCACCCAGCTCCGGGAGAGCTAGCACAGATACGCAGTATTTT.

The rearrangement uses TRBV30 and TRBJ2-2; 16 bases align to TRBD2. CDR1 GTSNPN and CDR2 SVGIG come from the germline V gene (reference sequence). CDR3 length: 22 residues. Trimming cost V 3 bases and J 6 bases; bases outside gene matches: 22. The CDR3, as DNA: TGTGCCTGGAGCGGCCTCGGGCGGCCCGGGACTAGCGGGAGGGCCTCTTCCGGGGAGCTGTTTTTT. As protein: CAWSGLGRPGTSGRASSGELFF. The full variable domain, with the rest looked up from reference TRBV30 and TRBJ2-2, is SQTIHQWPATLVQPVGSPLSLECTVEGTSNPNLYWYRQAAGRGLQLLFYSVGIGQISSEVPQNLSASRPQDRQFILSSKKLLLSDSGFYLCAWSGLGRPGTSGRASSGELFFGEGSRLTVL.